The 10 T cell receptor beta chains presented below share a single source sample, sequenced in a study of shared clonotypes between healthy human individuals. Repertoires were generated with immunoSEQ multiplex PCR, while TCRdb's copy carries only in-frame clones and drops some. The table shows 2 million to 3 million clones, with more than 85% occurring only once. The sequenced sample was naive CD4+ T cells from PBMCs. Sample subset: CD45RA+ positively selected. The receptors derive from a man between 18 and 35 years old in good health. Some clones in this sample may be carry-over from other donors' samples.

The chain links TRBV7-9 to TRBJ2-3, with 8 bases aligning to TRBD2. Germline V gene data show CDR1 as SEHNR and CDR2 as FQNEAQ (reference sequence). The CDR3 loop spans 14 amino acids. J was trimmed by 5 bases and V by 1 base; bases with no gene match: 2. DNA for the CDR3: TGTGCCAGCAGCTTAGAGCTAGCGGGAGATACGCAGTATTTT. Protein product: CASSLELAGDTQYF.

Points on this clone: The junction departs from germline at one end; a sequencing error may be responsible. This chain uses TRBV5-1 with TRBJ2-7, with 9 bases fitting TRBD1. This CDR3 has 14 residues. CDR1 and CDR2 from the germline V gene are SGHRS and YFSETQ. DNA of the CDR3: TGCGCCAGCAGCCCCGGGACAGGGTTCTACGCGCAGTACTTC. Its protein is CASSPGTGFYAQYF.

The chain is built from TRBV5-4 and TRBJ2-7; D may be TRBD2 (5 bases). In germline, CDR1 is SGHNT, CDR2 YYREEE (reference sequence). Trimming removed 3 bases at V and 2 bases at J, with 9 bases between. This CDR3 is 13 amino acids long. The DNA for the CDR3 is TGTGCCAGCAGCTCGGACGGGACCTACGAGCAGTACTTC. This encodes CASSSDGTYEQYF.

A single count supports this clone. V gene TRBV6-1 combines with J gene TRBJ1-3, with D hard to call. The V and J ends lost 4 bases and 1 base respectively, with 14 bases between them. Germline CDR1 is MNHNS and CDR2 is SASEGT. This CDR3 comprises 16 residues. CDR3 in DNA: TGTGCCAGCAGTGTGACCGGAGGATGGTCTGGAAACACCATATATTTT. This translates into CASSVTGGWSGNTIYF.

Only a few counts were recorded for this clone. This sequence joins TRBV5-1 and TRBJ1-1; D remains ambiguous. The germline V gene has CDR1 SGHRS and CDR2 YFSETQ. The V end lost 0 bases, the J end lost 3 bases, and 6 bases lay between the germline ends. The CDR3 has 13 amino acids. The DNA of the CDR3 is TGCGCCAGCAGCTTGGGGATGTACACTGAAGCTTTCTTT. It translates to CASSLGMYTEAFF.

This clone was observed once. The chain joins TRBV10-3 to TRBJ1-2; D unclear. The CDR3 is 14 amino acids. The V end was cut by 4 bases, the J end by 4 bases, with 13 bases between. Germline V gene data show CDR1 as ENHRY and CDR2 as SYGVKD. The CDR3 spells CAISGGNAGYGYTF. DNA for the CDR3: TGTGCCATCAGTGGGGGTAACGCTGGCTATGGCTACACCTTC.

The chain has TRBV7-9 and TRBJ2-1; no firm D call. V was pared by 3 bases and J by 4 bases, with 22 bases between. Germline values: CDR1 SEHNR, CDR2 FQNEAQ (reference sequence). CDR3 size: 18 residues. CDR3 sequence: CASSFRPGANRAYNEQFF. CDR3 in DNA: TGTGCCAGCAGCTTTCGGCCCGGAGCCAATCGGGCTTACAATGAGCAGTTCTTC.

The genes are TRBV28 and TRBJ2-7, with D unclear. The germline gives CDR1 MDHEN, CDR2 SYDVKM. Trimming took 4 bases from V and 7 from J, leaving 14 bases between them. The CDR3 runs 13 residues. The chain's CDR3 is CASSSPQIGEQYF. CDR3 nucleotides: TGTGCCAGCAGTTCCCCCCAGATAGGGGAGCAGTACTTC.

The rearrangement uses TRBV11-3 and TRBJ2-5, with D perhaps TRBD1 or TRBD2 (6 bases each). The V and J ends lost 4 bases and 1 base respectively, with 19 bases between them. The CDR3 consists of 17 residues. In germline, CDR1 is SGHNT, CDR2 YENEEA. CDR3 DNA: TGTGCCAGCAGCTCCGCCGGGGGCGGAGGACTCCAAGAGACCCAGTACTTC. Amino acids: CASSSAGGGGLQETQYF.

The chain has TRBV7-3 and TRBJ2-5; 7 nucleotides line up with TRBD2. V shed 5 bases and J 5 bases; nucleotides not matched to a gene: 11. This CDR3 region has 15 residues. Germline V gives CDR1 SGHTA, CDR2 FQGTGA. CDR3 loop: CASSGGRAEGETQYF. CDR3 nucleotide sequence: TGTGCCAGCAGCGGAGGGAGGGCCGAGGGGGAGACCCAGTACTTC.